What follows are 23 T cell receptor beta chains derived from one specimen sequenced in a study of T cell repertoires in cytomegalovirus infection. For these receptors, no antigen is known. TCRdb analysed the reads with MiXCR anew, one entry per CDR3 protein. The sample consists of around 50,000 distinct CDR3 sequences, around 18% of them appearing once. This specimen was CD8+ T cells from cultured PBMCs, taken from culture after CMV antigen stimulation. The receptors stem from a human donor in good health (CMV status not recorded). Some clones in this sample may be carry-over from other donors' samples.

The V and J genes are TRBV2 and TRBJ1-2; TRBD1 is a possible D gene (6 bases). The germline V and J ends were trimmed by 10 bases and 4 bases, with 13 bases remaining between them. This CDR3 has 12 residues. Germline V CDR1 and CDR2: SNHLY, FYNNEI. The CDR3 bases are TGTGCCACCCTACAGGGATCCTATGGCTACACCTTC. Amino acid sequence: CATLQGSYGYTF. Together with reference TRBV2 and TRBJ1-2, the CDR3 gives the full variable domain: EPEVTQTPSHQVTQMGQEVILRCVPISNHLYFYWYRQILGQKVEFLVSFYNNEISEKSEIFDDQFSVERPDGSNFTLKIRSTKLEDSAMYFCATLQGSYGYTFGSGTRLTVV.

This clonotype was detected ten times or more. The V call is TRBV11-2, the J call TRBJ1-1; D may be TRBD1 (6 bases). The CDR3 covers 14 residues. CDR1 is SGHAT and CDR2 is FQNNGV in the germline V gene. Trimming stripped 7 bases from V and 4 bases from J, with 16 bases between. The CDR3 spells CASNLRGGVTEAFF. For the CDR3, the DNA is TGTGCCAGCAACCTCCGGGGGGGCGTCACTGAAGCTTTCTTT.

The chain recombines TRBV7-2 with TRBJ2-1, with a tentative D call TRBD2 (5 bases). The CDR3 consists of 14 residues. V lost 1 base and J 5 bases, leaving 9 bases between the germline ends. The V gene's germline CDR1 is SGHTA and CDR2 FQGNSA. The CDR3 DNA reads TGTGCCAGCAGCTTAGATGCGAGGGACAATGAGCAGTTCTTC. It encodes CASSLDARDNEQFF.

This clonotype was observed a handful of times. The genes are TRBV5-4 and TRBJ1-1; 8 nucleotides match TRBD1. J gave up 1 base and V 4 bases, and 3 bases lay outside the gene matches. The germline V gene has CDR1 SGHNT and CDR2 YYREEE (reference sequence). The CDR3 is 14 residues long. The CDR3 region is CASSNGQGNTEAFF. CDR3 DNA: TGTGCCAGCAGCAACGGACAGGGGAACACTGAAGCTTTCTTT. The variable domain in full, with the rest retrieved from reference TRBV5-4 and TRBJ1-1, is ETGVTQSPTHLIKTRGQQVTLRCSSQSGHNTVSWYQQALGQGPQFIFQYYREEENGRGNFPPRFSGLQFPNYSSELNVNALELDDSALYLCASSNGQGNTEAFFGQGTRLTVV.

This clonotype has only a few counts. The rearrangement links TRBV6-8 to TRBJ2-7; 8 bases map to TRBD1. The CDR3 extends over 15 amino acids. In germline, CDR1 is MNHGY, CDR2 SAAAGT. V gave up 6 bases and J gave up 5 bases; unmatched junction bases: 12. The CDR3 sequence is CASSPIRTGWNEQYF. Written as DNA, the CDR3 is TGTGCCAGCAGCCCTATCCGGACAGGGTGGAACGAGCAGTACTTC.

The chain recombines TRBV7-8 with TRBJ1-2, with 8 bases fitting TRBD1. The CDR3 length is 19 residues. The ends lost 3 bases at V and 0 bases at J; junction bases unmatched: 15. The germline V gene has CDR1 SGHVS and CDR2 FQNEAQ. This chain's CDR3 is CASSLRTGTGGTSNYGYTF. In nucleotides, the CDR3 is TGTGCCAGCAGCTTGCGGACAGGGACGGGGGGAACTTCTAACTATGGCTACACCTTC.

This chain links TRBV11-2 with TRBJ1-1; a weak D match, TRBD1 (5 bases). V gave up 4 bases and J gave up 6 bases, with 24 bases separating them. In germline, CDR1 is SGHAT, CDR2 FQNNGV. The CDR3 has 17 residues. The chain's CDR3 is CASSSLSGGLDGSEAFF. The CDR3 region has the DNA TGTGCCAGCAGCTCCCTATCGGGGGGTCTGGACGGCTCTGAAGCTTTCTTT.

The gene calls are TRBV4-3 and TRBJ2-6; no firm D call. V was cut by 4 bases and J by 0 bases, with 10 bases left in between. This CDR3 is built from 16 residues. Germline V CDR1 and CDR2: LGHNA, YSLEER. CDR3 bases: TGCGCCAGCAGCCCATCGCCCCGCTCTGGGGCCAACGTCCTGACTTTC. Translation: CASSPSPRSGANVLTF.

The CDR3 bases are TGTGCCAGCAGCCAAGGATCTAGCGGGATTCTCTACGAGCAGTACTTC. Its protein product is CASSQGSSGILYEQYF. V usage is TRBV14 and J usage is TRBJ2-7; 9 nucleotides line up with TRBD2. CDR3 length: 16 amino acids. Germline V lookup: CDR1 SGHDN, CDR2 FVKESK. After removal of 1 base from V and 3 bases from J, the junction contained 7 bases not matched to a gene.

This chain joins TRBV12-3 or TRBV12-4 and TRBJ1-4, with D possibly matching TRBD1 (5 bases). The V gene lost 5 bases and the J gene lost 17 bases, with 15 bases spanning the gap. The CDR3 spans 11 residues. The CDR3 bases are TGTGCCAGCAGTGGGGGACTAAAAGAATTTTTT. It specifies CASSGGLKEFF.

In DNA form, the CDR3 reads TGTGCCAGCAGCTTAGCGTCGAGCTACAATGAGCAGTTCTTC. Residues: CASSLASSYNEQFF. This rearrangement joins TRBV7-8 to TRBJ2-1; D remains unclear. CDR1 SGHVS and CDR2 FQNEAQ come from the germline V gene. V lost 0 bases and J lost 3, with 6 bases in between. The CDR3 totals 14 residues.

This clonotype occurred a few times. The chain combines TRBV12-3 or TRBV12-4 with TRBJ1-3; D unclear. This CDR3 is 11 amino acids long. Trimming removed 5 bases at V and 3 bases at J, with 2 bases between. DNA of the CDR3: TGTGCCAGCAGTCTTGGAAACACCATATATTTT. It is translated as CASSLGNTIYF.

V is TRBV27 and J is TRBJ1-1, with D perhaps TRBD1 (5 bases). This CDR3 has 13 residues. Trimming took 6 bases from V and 0 from J, leaving 8 bases between them. Germline values: CDR1 MNHEY, CDR2 SMNVEV (reference sequence). The CDR3, as DNA: TGTGCCAGCAGGTGGGGGGTGAACACTGAAGCTTTCTTT. This gives the protein CASRWGVNTEAFF.

A few counts support this clonotype. This sequence joins TRBV7-6 and TRBJ1-5; tentative D call: TRBD1 (5 bases). The CDR3 spans 14 residues. Germline CDR1 reads SGHVS; CDR2 reads FNYEAQ. V lost 1 base to trimming and J lost 7 bases, with 11 bases between them. This CDR3 is CASSLGGNAQPQHF. The CDR3, as DNA: TGTGCCAGCAGCTTAGGGGGGAACGCGCAGCCCCAGCATTTT.

This clonotype was detected ten times or more. J is TRBJ2-7 and V is TRBV5-6; 8 nucleotides agree with TRBD1. The germline CDR1 and CDR2 sequences are SGHDT and YYEEEE. The trim removed 2 bases at V and 4 bases at J, leaving 5 bases unmatched. The length of the CDR3 is 14 residues. CDR3 DNA sequence: TGTGCCAGCAGCTTTGGGACAGGACAGTACGAGCAGTACTTC. It codes for CASSFGTGQYEQYF.

This sequence joins TRBV12-3 or TRBV12-4 and TRBJ2-1, with 9 bases aligning to TRBD2. This CDR3 spans 16 amino acids. Trimming at V came to 3 bases and at J to 8 bases, leaving 11 bases not matched to a gene. Here the CDR3 reads CASSLWGRGGPYEQFF. The CDR3 coding sequence is TGTGCCAGCAGTTTGTGGGGGCGGGGGGGACCATATGAGCAGTTCTTC.

This chain connects TRBV4-1 to TRBJ2-7, with D perhaps matching TRBD2 (6 bases). The CDR3 covers 15 residues. Trimming pared 1 base from V and 0 bases from J, leaving 10 bases between. Per germline, CDR1 MGHRA and CDR2 YSYEKL. CDR3 nucleotide sequence: TGCGCCAGCAGCCAAGTTCTCGGGAGCTCCTACGAGCAGTACTTC. Protein product: CASSQVLGSSYEQYF.

This clonotype has at least ten counts. The chain couples TRBV6-2 or TRBV6-3 to TRBJ1-2; TRBD1 agrees at 9 bases. The CDR3 loop spans 15 amino acids. Germline V gene lookup returns CDR1 MNHEY and CDR2 SVGEGT. The ends lost 6 bases at V and 7 bases at J; junction bases unmatched: 12. The DNA of the CDR3 is TGTGCCAGCAGGCTACCGGGACAGGGAACGTCTGGCTACACCTTC. Protein sequence: CASRLPGQGTSGYTF.

The rearrangement joins TRBV6-2 or TRBV6-3 to TRBJ1-2, with 7 bases that match TRBD1. V was pared by 4 bases and J by 4 bases, with 9 bases of the junction left unmatched. This CDR3 region has 15 residues. Germline loops: CDR1 MNHEY, CDR2 SVGEGT. Here the CDR3 reads CASSLDWTGGYGYTF. The CDR3, as DNA: TGTGCCAGCAGTTTAGACTGGACAGGCGGCTATGGCTACACCTTC.

The chain couples TRBV7-2 to TRBJ2-7, with 12 bases matching TRBD2. The CDR3 runs 15 residues. V lost 5 bases to trimming and J lost 4 bases; unmatched junction nucleotides: 6. In germline, CDR1 is SGHTA, CDR2 FQGNSA. This CDR3 reads CASSPTSGSFYEQYF. The CDR3 coding sequence is TGTGCCAGCAGCCCGACTAGCGGGAGTTTTTACGAGCAGTACTTC.

J is TRBJ2-5 and V is TRBV7-2; weak D call: TRBD1 (5 bases). This CDR3 region has 17 residues. CDR1 SGHTA and CDR2 FQGNSA come from the germline V gene. V was trimmed by 1 base and J by 5 bases, leaving 20 bases between them. DNA for the CDR3: TGTGCCAGCAGCTTAGAGGGGTTAGGGGCTCTCGGGGAGACCCAGTACTTC. Translated: CASSLEGLGALGETQYF.

This clonotype has a handful of counts. J is TRBJ2-1 and V is TRBV28; 10 positions match TRBD2. There are 16 residues in the CDR3. CDR1 and CDR2 (germline): MDHEN, SYDVKM. V was clipped by 6 bases and J by 4 bases; unmatched bases: 9. The CDR3, as DNA: TGTGCCAGCAGGGAAAGAAGCGGGAGGGAATACAATGAGCAGTTCTTC. This codes for CASRERSGREYNEQFF.

V is TRBV7-9 and J is TRBJ2-3, with 7 bases lining up with TRBD1. Germline CDR1 SEHNR, CDR2 FQNEAQ (reference sequence). After removal of 8 bases from V and 6 bases from J, the junction contained 5 bases not matched to a gene. The CDR3 loop spans 12 amino acids. CDR3 nucleotide sequence: TGTGCCAGCCGGCAGGGGGTCGATACGCAGTATTTT. It codes for CASRQGVDTQYF.